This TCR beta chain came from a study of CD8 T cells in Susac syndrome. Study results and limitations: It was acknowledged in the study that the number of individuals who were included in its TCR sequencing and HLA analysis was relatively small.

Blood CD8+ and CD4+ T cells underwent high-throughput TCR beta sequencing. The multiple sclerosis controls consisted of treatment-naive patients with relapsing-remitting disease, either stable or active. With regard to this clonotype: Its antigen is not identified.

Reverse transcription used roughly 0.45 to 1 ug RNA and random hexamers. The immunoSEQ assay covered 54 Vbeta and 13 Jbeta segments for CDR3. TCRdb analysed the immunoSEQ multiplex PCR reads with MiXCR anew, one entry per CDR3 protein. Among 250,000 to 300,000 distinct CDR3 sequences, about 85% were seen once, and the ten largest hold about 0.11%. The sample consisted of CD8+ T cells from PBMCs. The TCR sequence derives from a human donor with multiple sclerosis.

For the CDR3, the DNA is TGCAGCTATTTCCTGAGGGGACAGGAAATCGACCTGGCTTTCTTT. Amino acids: CSYFLRGQEIDLAFF. The rearrangement uses TRBV29-1 and TRBJ1-1, with TRBD1 identical over 8 bases. CDR3 length equals 15 residues. The V gene end was trimmed by 8 bases and the J gene end by 11 bases; junction bases not matched to a gene: 22. Germline CDR1 reads SQVTM; CDR2 reads ANQGSEA.